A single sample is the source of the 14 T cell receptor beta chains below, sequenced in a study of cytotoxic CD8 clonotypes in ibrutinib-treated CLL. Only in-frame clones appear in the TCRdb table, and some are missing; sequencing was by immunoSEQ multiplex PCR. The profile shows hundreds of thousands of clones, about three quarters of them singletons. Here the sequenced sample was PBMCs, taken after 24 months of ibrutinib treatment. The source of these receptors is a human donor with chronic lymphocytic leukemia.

The CDR3 here is CASSQDLEHEQYF. CDR3 DNA: TGTGCCAGCAGCCAAGATCTAGAGCACGAGCAGTACTTC. V gene TRBV4-2 combines with J gene TRBJ2-7, with D unresolved. CDR1 and CDR2 (germline): LGHNA, YNFKEQ. CDR3 size: 13 residues. Trimming took 0 bases from V and 5 from J, leaving 8 bases between them.

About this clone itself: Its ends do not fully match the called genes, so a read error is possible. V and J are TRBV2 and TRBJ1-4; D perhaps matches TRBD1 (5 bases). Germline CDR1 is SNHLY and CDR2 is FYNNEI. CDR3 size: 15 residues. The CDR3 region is CASSQAGAGNEKLFF. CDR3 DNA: TGTGCCAGCAGTCAAGCCGGGGCAGGGAATGAAAAACTGTTTTTT.

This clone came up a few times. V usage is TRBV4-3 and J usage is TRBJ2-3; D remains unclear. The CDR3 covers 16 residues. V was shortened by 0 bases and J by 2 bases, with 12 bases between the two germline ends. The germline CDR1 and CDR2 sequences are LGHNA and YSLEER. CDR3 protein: CASSQEFRWATDTQYF. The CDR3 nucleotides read TGCGCCAGCAGCCAAGAATTCAGGTGGGCCACAGATACGCAGTATTTT.

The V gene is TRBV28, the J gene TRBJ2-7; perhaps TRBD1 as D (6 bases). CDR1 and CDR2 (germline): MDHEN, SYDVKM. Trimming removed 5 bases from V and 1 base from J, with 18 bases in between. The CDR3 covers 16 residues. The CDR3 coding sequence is TGTGCCAGCAGTACTCCAGGGGCCCCCAATTCCTACGAGCAGTACTTC. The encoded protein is CASSTPGAPNSYEQYF.

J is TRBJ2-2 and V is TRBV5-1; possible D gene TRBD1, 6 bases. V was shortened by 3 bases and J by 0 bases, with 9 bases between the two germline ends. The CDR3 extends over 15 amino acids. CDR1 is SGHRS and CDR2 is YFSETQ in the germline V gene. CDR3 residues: CASSSGQTNTGELFF. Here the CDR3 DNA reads TGCGCCAGCAGCTCTGGACAGACGAACACCGGGGAGCTGTTTTTT. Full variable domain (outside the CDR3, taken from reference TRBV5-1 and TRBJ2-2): KAGVTQTPRYLIKTRGQQVTLSCSPISGHRSVSWYQQTPGQGLQFLFEYFSETQRNKGNFPGRFSGRQFSNSRSEMNVSTLELGDSALYLCASSSGQTNTGELFFGEGSRLTVL.

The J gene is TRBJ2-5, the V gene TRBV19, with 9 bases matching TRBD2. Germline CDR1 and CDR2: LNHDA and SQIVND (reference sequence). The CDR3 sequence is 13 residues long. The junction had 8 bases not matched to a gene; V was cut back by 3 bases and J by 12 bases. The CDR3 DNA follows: TGTGCCAGTAGTATGTTCTCTAGCGGGGCCAAGTACTTC. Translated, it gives CASSMFSSGAKYF.

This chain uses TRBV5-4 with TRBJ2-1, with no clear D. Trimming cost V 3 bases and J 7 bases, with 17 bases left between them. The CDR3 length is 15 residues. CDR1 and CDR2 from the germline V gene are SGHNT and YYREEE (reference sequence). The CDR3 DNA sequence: TGTGCCAGCAGCTCACCCCGGACGCTGGGAAATGAGCAGTTCTTC. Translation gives CASSSPRTLGNEQFF.

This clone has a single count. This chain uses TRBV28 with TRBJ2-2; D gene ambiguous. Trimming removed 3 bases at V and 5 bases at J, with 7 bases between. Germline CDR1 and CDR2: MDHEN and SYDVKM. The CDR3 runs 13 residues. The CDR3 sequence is CASSLYRTGELFF. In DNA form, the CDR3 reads TGTGCCAGCAGTTTGTATCGAACCGGGGAGCTGTTTTTT.

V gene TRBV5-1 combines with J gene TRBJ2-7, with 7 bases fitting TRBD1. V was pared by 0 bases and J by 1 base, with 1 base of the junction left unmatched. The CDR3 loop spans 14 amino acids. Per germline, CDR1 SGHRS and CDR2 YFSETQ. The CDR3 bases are TGCGCCAGCAGCTTGGGGGACAGATCCTACGAGCAGTACTTC. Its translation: CASSLGDRSYEQYF.

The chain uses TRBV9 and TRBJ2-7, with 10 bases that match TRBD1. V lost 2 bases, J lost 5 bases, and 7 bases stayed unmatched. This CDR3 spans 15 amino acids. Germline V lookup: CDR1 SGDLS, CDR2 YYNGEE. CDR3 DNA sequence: TGTGCCAGCAGCGTCCGGGACAGGGGTAACAACGAGCAGTACTTC. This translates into CASSVRDRGNNEQYF.

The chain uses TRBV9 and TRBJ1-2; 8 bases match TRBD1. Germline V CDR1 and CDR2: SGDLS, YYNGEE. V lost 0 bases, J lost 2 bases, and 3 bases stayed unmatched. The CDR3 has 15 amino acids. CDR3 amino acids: CASSVDGTGNYGYTF. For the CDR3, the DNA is TGTGCCAGCAGCGTAGATGGGACAGGAAACTATGGCTACACCTTC. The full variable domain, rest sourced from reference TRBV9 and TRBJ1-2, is DSGVTQTPKHLITATGQRVTLRCSPRSGDLSVYWYQQSLDQGLQFLIQYYNGEERAKGNILERFSAQQFPDLHSELNLSSLELGDSALYFCASSVDGTGNYGYTFGSGTRLTVV.

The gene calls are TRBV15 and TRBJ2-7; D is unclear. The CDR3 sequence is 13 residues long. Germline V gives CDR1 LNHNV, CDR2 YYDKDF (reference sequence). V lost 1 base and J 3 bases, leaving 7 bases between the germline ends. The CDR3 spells CATSRGLDYEQYF. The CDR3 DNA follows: TGTGCCACCAGCAGAGGTCTAGACTACGAGCAGTACTTC. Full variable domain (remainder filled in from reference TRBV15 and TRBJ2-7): DAMVIQNPRYQVTQFGKPVTLSCSQTLNHNVMYWYQQKSSQAPKLLFHYYDKDFNNEADTPDNFQSRRPNTSFCFLDIRSPGLGDTAMYLCATSRGLDYEQYFGPGTRLTVT.

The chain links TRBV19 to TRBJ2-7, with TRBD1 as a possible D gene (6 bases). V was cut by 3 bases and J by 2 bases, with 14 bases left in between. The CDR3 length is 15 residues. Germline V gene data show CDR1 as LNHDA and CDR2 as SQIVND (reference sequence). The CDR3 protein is CASSMAGTTTYEQYF. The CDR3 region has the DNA TGTGCCAGTAGTATGGCCGGGACAACAACCTACGAGCAGTACTTC.

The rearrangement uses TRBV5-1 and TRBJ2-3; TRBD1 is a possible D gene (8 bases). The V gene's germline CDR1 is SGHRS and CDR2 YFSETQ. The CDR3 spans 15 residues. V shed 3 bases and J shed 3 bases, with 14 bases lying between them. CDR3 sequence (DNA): TGCGCCAGCAGCTACAGGGGGGGAAAGACAGATACGCAGTATTTT. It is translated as CASSYRGGKTDTQYF.